The 3 T cell receptor beta chains given below trace back to one sample, sequenced in a study of prognosis after radiotherapy for stage I lung cancer. Researchers used two-round multiplex PCR to amplify TCR beta CDR3 starting from genomic DNA. First-round PCR, the initial amplification, used primers specific to each TRBV and TRBJ gene. TCRdb reprocessed the multiplex PCR reads with MiXCR, giving one entry per CDR3 protein. Of just over 30,000 distinct CDR3 sequences listed, around 30% are singletons. Sequencing used PBMCs, obtained before or after stereotactic body radiation therapy (not recorded which). The receptors were gathered from a donor over 45 with non-small cell lung cancer.

The J gene is TRBJ2-7, the V gene TRBV6-1; maybe TRBD2 (6 bases). The CDR3 runs 19 residues. In germline, CDR1 is MNHNS, CDR2 SASEGT. The V end lost 5 bases, the J end lost 4 bases, and 30 bases lay between the germline ends. The CDR3 DNA follows: TGTGCCAGCAGTACCCGACTATCGGGAGTAGGAAAATTGGATTACGAGCAGTACTTC. It specifies CASSTRLSGVGKLDYEQYF.

This clonotype appeared many times. The chain couples TRBV28 to TRBJ1-5; no reliable D call. Trimming removed 7 bases at V and 4 bases at J, with 8 bases between. The CDR3 extends over 12 amino acids. CDR1 is MDHEN and CDR2 is SYDVKM in the germline V gene. The CDR3 DNA reads TGTGCCAGCACCAGAAGAAATCAGCCCCAGCATTTT. As protein: CASTRRNQPQHF.

This clonotype was recorded at least ten times. The chain has TRBV20-1 and TRBJ2-1; 9 nucleotides agree with TRBD2. V was clipped by 2 bases and J by 9 bases; unmatched bases: 11. Germline V gene data show CDR1 as DFQATT and CDR2 as SNEGSKA (reference sequence). The CDR3 covers 15 residues. The CDR3 nucleotides are TGCAGTGCTAGAAGTGGCCTAGCGGGATGGGGTGAGCAGTTCTTC. Protein: CSARSGLAGWGEQFF.